This T cell receptor (beta chain) was retrieved from a study of identical twins. From the 5' RACE reads, TCRdb called clonotypes with MiXCR, one entry per CDR3 protein. The table lists 1.5 million or so distinct CDR3 sequences, about 32% of them singletons, with approximately 0.25% in the top ten. This CDR3 has 16 residues. CDR1 and CDR2 from the germline V gene are KGHDR and SFDVKD. With regard to this clonotype: A read error is possible here, since a much larger clone lies one base away.

The chain couples TRBV24-1 to TRBJ2-3; D is tentatively TRBD1 or TRBD2 (5 bases each). Sequenced: cord blood. This clonotype was sampled from a newborn girl in good health. CDR3 nucleotide sequence: TGTGCCACCAGTGATCCGGGGCTAACAAGCACAGATACGCGGTATTTT. It encodes CATSDPGLTSTDTRYF.